These T cell receptor beta chains were read from a single sample in a study of neurological immune-mediated disorders. TCRdb independently ran MiXCR on the 5' RACE reads; one entry per CDR3 protein. The profile shows 80,000 to 85,000 distinct CDR3 sequences, around 2.6% of them singletons. Sequencing used PBMCs. Receptors were obtained from a woman in her twenties or thirties with multiple sclerosis. Each CDR3 is given with its conserved first and last residue. The D gene is left open where the match is weak. Clone size, where shown, is once, few, many, or a class for clones that have expanded.

CDR3	DNA	size	D	length	V	J
CASSPGLTDTQYF	TGTGCCAGCAGCCCGGGACTTACAGATACGCAGTATTTT	many	NA	13	TRBV7-9	TRBJ2-3
CASSTRQGATEAFF	TGTGCCAGCAGCACGCGACAGGGGGCCACTGAAGCTTTCTTT	many	TRBD1	14	TRBV7-2	TRBJ1-1
CASGGGEQYF	TGTGCCAGTGGGGGGGGCGAGCAGTACTTC	many	TRBD2	10	TRBV7-9	TRBJ2-7
CASSPPDNYEQYF	TGTGCCAGCTCACCACCGGACAATTACGAGCAGTACTTC	NA	NA	13	TRBV18	TRBJ2-7
CSARDQRHGTEETQYF	TGCAGTGCTAGAGATCAACGGCACGGGACTGAAGAGACCCAGTACTTC	many	NA	16	TRBV20-1	TRBJ2-5
CAAGEGSYNEQFF	TGTGCCGCGGGAGAAGGGTCCTACAATGAGCAGTTCTTC	many	TRBD2	13	TRBV7-2	TRBJ2-1
CASRPSNRNSPLHF	TGTGCCAGCAGACCTTCTAACAGGAATTCACCCCTCCACTTT	many	NA	14	TRBV12-3/TRBV12-4	TRBJ1-6
CASSLDGGDEAFF	TGTGCCAGCAGCTTAGACGGGGGCGATGAAGCTTTCTTT	many	NA	13	TRBV7-9	TRBJ1-1
CASSYGDRGEQFF	TGTGCCAGCAGTTACGGGGATCGTGGTGAGCAGTTCTTC	many	NA	13	TRBV6-5	TRBJ2-1
CASSLLGSLGGPDQPQHF	TGCGCCAGCAGCTTGTTGGGGTCGTTGGGGGGGCCGGATCAGCCCCAGCATTTT	many	NA	18	TRBV5-1	TRBJ1-5
CASSPGTDPDGYTF	TGTGCCAGCAGCCCGGGGACAGACCCGGATGGCTACACCTTC	many	TRBD1	14	TRBV5-6	TRBJ1-2
CASSMKSQEQETQYF	TGTGCCAGTAGTATGAAATCACAGGAACAAGAGACCCAGTACTTC	few	NA	15	TRBV19	TRBJ2-5
CSAPIPGQGGSTLNF	TGCAGTGCTCCAATACCGGGACAGGGGGGTTCAACCCTCAACTTT	NA	TRBD1	15	TRBV20-1	TRBJ1-6
CASSLKGQGIHGYTF	TGTGCCAGCAGTCTAAAGGGACAGGGAATTCATGGCTACACCTTC	many	TRBD1	15	TRBV12-3/TRBV12-4	TRBJ1-2
CASSLMGIGTEAFF	TGTGCCAGCAGCTTAATGGGTATCGGGACTGAAGCTTTCTTT	NA	NA	14	TRBV7-2	TRBJ1-1
CASSPILQQSYSGANVLTF	TGCGCCAGCAGCCCAATCCTTCAACAGTCCTACTCTGGGGCCAACGTCCTGACTTTC	many	NA	19	TRBV4-3	TRBJ2-6
CASSWDQFANTGELFF	TGTGCCAGCAGCTGGGACCAGTTCGCGAACACCGGGGAGCTGTTTTTT	NA	NA	16	TRBV5-5	TRBJ2-2
CASSKGLAGSYNEQFF	TGTGCCAGCAGCAAGGGACTAGCGGGTTCCTACAATGAGCAGTTCTTC	many	TRBD2	16	TRBV3-1	TRBJ2-1
CSARGLGKRHQGNLNTEAFF	TGCAGTGCTAGAGGCCTGGGGAAAAGACACCAGGGTAACCTGAACACTGAAGCTTTCTTT	many	NA	20	TRBV20-1	TRBJ1-1
CASSLEREVPYNEQFF	TGTGCCAGCAGTTTGGAACGGGAGGTTCCCTACAATGAGCAGTTCTTC	many	TRBD2	16	TRBV27	TRBJ2-1
CASSLGQGARTGELFF	TGTGCCAGCAGCTTGGGACAGGGGGCGCGGACCGGGGAGCTGTTTTTT	many	TRBD1	16	TRBV5-5	TRBJ2-2
CASSYYGTGGVYNEQFF	TGTGCCAGCAGTTACTATGGGACAGGGGGCGTCTACAATGAGCAGTTCTTC	many	TRBD1	17	TRBV6-5	TRBJ2-1
CASSPKGLAGKHGELFF	TGTGCCAGCAGTCCCAAGGGACTAGCGGGAAAACACGGGGAGCTGTTTTTT	many	TRBD2	17	TRBV12-3/TRBV12-4	TRBJ2-2
CSARPAGEQFF	TGCAGTGCTAGGCCTGCCGGTGAGCAGTTCTTC	many	NA	11	TRBV20-1	TRBJ2-1
CASSDPSGMETQYF	TGTGCCAGCAGTGACCCCTCGGGGATGGAGACCCAGTACTTC	many	NA	14	TRBV25-1	TRBJ2-5
CASRGGRGYEQYF	TGTGCCAGCAGAGGGGGGAGGGGGTACGAGCAGTACTTC	many	NA	13	TRBV28	TRBJ2-7
CASSDPSGRGEQFF	TGCGCCAGCAGTGACCCTAGCGGGAGGGGTGAGCAGTTCTTC	many	TRBD2	14	TRBV10-2	TRBJ2-1
CSARKGGERNHALF	TGTAGTGCTAGGAAAGGAGGCGAGCGGAACCACGCCCTCTTC	NA	NA	14	TRBV20-1	TRBJ2-1
CSATQSGGHSGNTIYF	TGCAGTGCCACTCAGTCGGGGGGCCACTCTGGAAACACCATATATTTT	many	NA	16	TRBV20-1	TRBJ1-3
CASSLVLGGRTDTQYF	TGTGCCAGCAGCTTAGTGCTGGGGGGCCGCACAGATACGCAGTATTTT	few	NA	16	TRBV5-4	TRBJ2-3
CASVLAGATTGELFF	TGCGCCAGCGTGTTAGCGGGAGCGACGACCGGGGAGCTGTTTTTT	many	TRBD2	15	TRBV10-2	TRBJ2-2
CASSLDGEQFF	TGCGCCAGCAGCTTGGATGGTGAGCAGTTCTTC	many	NA	11	TRBV5-1	TRBJ2-1
CASTTGQGGNTGELFF	TGTGCCAGCACCACGGGGCAGGGGGGAAACACCGGGGAGCTGTTTTTT	many	NA	16	TRBV6-6	TRBJ2-2
CASSESGATAYEQYF	TGCGCCAGCAGTGAGTCAGGGGCTACTGCCTACGAGCAGTACTTC	many	NA	15	TRBV10-2	TRBJ2-7
CAIGLAPTRGELFF	TGTGCCATCGGACTAGCGCCGACGAGGGGGGAGCTGTTTTTT	many	TRBD2	14	TRBV10-3	TRBJ2-2
CASSDGVKEQYF	TGTGCCAGCAGCGACGGTGTAAAAGAGCAGTACTTC	few	NA	12	TRBV7-9	TRBJ2-7
CASSSGLLPGELFF	TGTGCCAGCAGCTCGGGACTCCTTCCCGGGGAGCTGTTTTTT	many	NA	14	TRBV7-9	TRBJ2-2
CASNLQGGNTEAFF	TGTGCCAGCAACCTACAGGGAGGGAACACTGAAGCTTTCTTT	many	NA	14	TRBV27	TRBJ1-1
CATSGQADTGELFF	TGTGCCACCAGTGGACAGGCGGACACCGGGGAGCTGTTTTTT	many	NA	14	TRBV24-1	TRBJ2-2
CASSRIAGRSYNEQFF	TGTGCCAGCAGCCGGATAGCGGGAAGGTCCTACAATGAGCAGTTCTTC	many	TRBD2	16	TRBV27	TRBJ2-1